This TCR beta chain was recorded in a study of cytomegalovirus exposure and HLA in healthy donors. Vbeta (60) and Jbeta (13) primers were used in the PCR. Clones were sequenced by immunoSEQ multiplex PCR, and TCRdb holds only the in-frame ones, with some missing. This sample has 150,000 to 200,000 clones, with roughly 80% found just once. The clonotype comes from a human donor in good health. The sequencing input was PBMCs.

The CDR3: CASSDWPGSYEQYF. CDR3 coding DNA: TGTGCCAGCAGTGATTGGCCGGGGAGTTACGAGCAGTACTTC. The chain couples TRBV6-1 to TRBJ2-7, with D possibly matching TRBD2 (5 bases). The V gene lost 3 bases and the J gene lost 4 bases, with 13 bases spanning the gap. The germline V gene has CDR1 MNHNS and CDR2 SASEGT. This CDR3 comprises 14 residues.